This paragraph covers one TCR beta chain sequence. The data stem from a study of cytomegalovirus exposure and HLA in healthy donors. PCR was performed using 60 Vbeta and 13 Jbeta primers. Generated by immunoSEQ multiplex PCR, the TCRdb table keeps only in-frame clones and is missing some. The repertoire holds 110,000 to 150,000 clones, around 73% seen once, with 2.5% to 3% in the top ten. V shed 3 bases and J shed 1 base, with 12 bases lying between them. Germline loops: CDR1 MNHNS, CDR2 SASEGT. The CDR3 runs to 15 residues. The source is a female donor in good health and CMV-seronegative. This chain joins TRBV6-1 and TRBJ1-1; a weak D match, TRBD1 (6 bases). Input material: PBMCs. CDR3: CASSDPPGENTEAFF. The CDR3 DNA is TGTGCCAGCAGTGACCCCCCAGGGGAGAACACTGAAGCTTTCTTT.